The 28 T cell receptor beta chains given below trace back to one sample, sequenced in a study of identical twins (dated by TCRdb to the mid-2010s). Library prep was done by 5' RACE. Sequencing was performed on an Illumina HiSeq 2000. TCRdb took the public reads, trimmed them with fastp at Q25, ran MiXCR for clone calling and kept in-frame beta chains. Rows merge per CDR3 protein into single entries with the most common DNA and genes. Across this sample there are 200,000 to 250,000 distinct CDR3 sequences, with approximately 12% seen only once. The top ten clonotypes cover 4% to 5% of the sample. The data also belong to a second study, concerning yellow fever vaccine responses in identical twins.

The source material was memory (CD45RO+) T cells sorted from blood. The meaning of the sample's cell subset or site label: CD45RO+ enriched T cells. All receptors come from a woman aged 18-29 years in good health.

In its sample, this clonotype was seen a few times. V is TRBV12-3 or TRBV12-4 and J is TRBJ2-2; possibly TRBD2 for D (5 bases). V lost 6 bases, J lost 5 bases, and 16 bases lay in between. CDR3 length equals 15 residues. CDR3 coding DNA: TGTGCCAGCAGACCACTAGAAGGTTTAACCGGGGAGCTGTTTTTT. It translates to CASRPLEGLTGELFF.

This clonotype was seen at least ten times. The V call is TRBV12-3 or TRBV12-4, the J call TRBJ1-1, with a tentative D call TRBD1 (5 bases). V shed 2 bases and J shed 6 bases, with 7 bases lying between them. This CDR3 spans 12 amino acids. The CDR3 loop reads CASSLSGAEAFF. The CDR3 DNA is TGTGCCAGCAGTTTATCGGGGGCTGAAGCTTTCTTT.

This rearrangement joins TRBV7-9 to TRBJ2-1; the match to TRBD2 covers 12 bases. The CDR3 extends over 14 amino acids. Unmatched junction bases numbered 7, after V lost 6 bases and J lost 10 bases. Germline CDR1 reads SEHNR; CDR2 reads FQNEAQ (reference sequence). The CDR3 sequence: CASRLAGGPGEQFF. Written as DNA, the CDR3 is TGTGCCAGCAGGCTAGCGGGAGGGCCTGGGGAGCAGTTCTTC.

This clonotype was detected only a few times. The chain combines TRBV4-3 with TRBJ2-3, with D possibly TRBD2 on 5 matching bases. This CDR3 region has 16 residues. Looked up from germline, CDR1 is LGHNA and CDR2 is YSLEER. V was cut by 3 bases and J by 4 bases, with 17 bases left in between. The CDR3 nucleotides read TGCGCCAGCAGCCATGTCGGCAGTATGGGAGCAGATACGCAGTATTTT. Protein: CASSHVGSMGADTQYF.

This clonotype was observed at least ten times. CDR3 amino acids: CSARSSLAAYNEQFF. CDR3 bases: TGCAGTGCTAGATCGAGCCTAGCGGCTTATAATGAGCAGTTCTTC. The chain couples TRBV20-1 to TRBJ2-1, with 7 bases aligning to TRBD2. The CDR3 has 15 residues. With 2 bases clipped from V and 7 bases from J, the junction kept 11 bases outside the gene matches. In germline, CDR1 is DFQATT, CDR2 SNEGSKA (reference sequence).

The sample holds a few counts of this clonotype. The chain joins TRBV25-1 to TRBJ2-2, with 9 bases aligning to TRBD2. Germline CDR1 is MGHDK and CDR2 is SYGVNS. V lost 7 bases to trimming and J lost 6 bases; unmatched junction nucleotides: 6. CDR3 length equals 14 residues. DNA for the CDR3: TGTGCCAGCATCAGAGCGGGAGGAGCCGGGGAGCTGTTTTTT. Amino acid sequence: CASIRAGGAGELFF.

This clonotype has at least ten counts. This CDR3 is CASSLGASGKIYEQYF. In DNA, the CDR3 is TGTGCCAGCAGCTTAGGGGCTAGCGGCAAGATCTACGAGCAGTACTTC. The gene calls are TRBV7-2 and TRBJ2-7, with 7 bases lining up with TRBD2. Trimming took 1 base from V and 3 from J; bases not matched to a gene: 9. CDR1 is SGHTA and CDR2 is FQGNSA in the germline V gene. The CDR3 is 16 residues long.

This clonotype has just a few counts. The rearrangement joins TRBV10-1 to TRBJ2-2; TRBD1 matches 11 bases. Trimming cost V 3 bases and J 3 bases; bases outside gene matches: 3. CDR1 and CDR2 (germline): WNHNN, SYGVQD (reference sequence). The CDR3 extends over 16 amino acids. CDR3 sequence reads: CASSDPGQGDTGELFF. Here the CDR3 DNA reads TGCGCCAGCAGTGACCCGGGACAGGGGGACACCGGGGAGCTGTTTTTT.

This clonotype turned up a few times. V is TRBV29-1 and J is TRBJ2-5; 9 positions match TRBD1. CDR1 is SQVTM and CDR2 is ANQGSEA in the germline V gene. This CDR3 has 14 amino acids. Trimming cost V 7 bases and J 4 bases; bases outside gene matches: 10. The CDR3, as DNA: TGCAGCGGAACAGGGGGCGCGGAGGGAGAGACCCAGTACTTC. It translates to CSGTGGAEGETQYF.

The CDR3 region is CSAHMPSGLATENSYNEQFF. CDR3 nucleotide sequence: TGCAGTGCCCACATGCCGTCCGGACTAGCGACAGAAAACTCCTACAATGAGCAGTTCTTC. This rearrangement joins TRBV20-1 to TRBJ2-1; 9 nucleotides align to TRBD2. Trimming cost V 6 bases and J 0 bases; bases outside gene matches: 21. The CDR3 extends over 20 amino acids. Germline loops: CDR1 DFQATT, CDR2 SNEGSKA (reference sequence).

This clonotype was observed a single time. The conserved final phenylalanine or tryptophan is absent from the CDR3, which likely points to a read error. The V call is TRBV9, the J call TRBJ2-2; 8 nucleotides agree with TRBD2. The CDR3 runs 14 residues. The germline CDR1 and CDR2 sequences are SGDLS and YYNGEE. V shed 5 bases, J shed 2 bases, and the junction held 2 bases outside the gene matches. CDR3 DNA: TGTGCCAGCAGTGCGGGGGGCAACACCGGGGAGCTGTTTTCT. Translation gives CASSAGGNTGELFS.

The CDR3 protein is CATYRGGGVGYNEQFF. CDR3 DNA sequence: TGTGCCACGTACCGCGGGGGGGGAGTTGGGTACAATGAGCAGTTCTTC. V and J are TRBV7-2 and TRBJ2-1; 9 positions agree with TRBD2. CDR1 is SGHTA and CDR2 is FQGNSA in the germline V gene. The CDR3 has 16 residues. J lost 4 bases, V lost 10 bases, and 14 bases had no gene match.

The V call is TRBV15, the J call TRBJ1-5, with D perhaps TRBD1 (5 bases). Between the trimmed V and J ends, which lost 1 base and 3 bases, there was a span of 7 bases. Germline V gene lookup returns CDR1 LNHNV and CDR2 YYDKDF (reference sequence). The CDR3 is made up of 14 amino acids. The CDR3 loop reads CATSRGDPNQPQHF. The CDR3 DNA reads as TGTGCCACCAGCAGAGGGGACCCCAATCAGCCCCAGCATTTT.

The chain carries TRBV2 and TRBJ2-7, with a possible D match to TRBD2 (7 bases). Germline V gene data show CDR1 as SNHLY and CDR2 as FYNNEI. This CDR3 has 16 residues. Trimming stripped 0 bases from V and 6 bases from J, with 18 bases between. CDR3 sequence: CASSEAPGGLQGEQYF. The CDR3 nucleotides read TGTGCCAGCAGTGAAGCGCCGGGGGGCCTTCAAGGCGAGCAGTACTTC.

This clonotype has just a few counts. This chain links TRBV6-2 or TRBV6-3 with TRBJ2-1; TRBD2 matches 12 bases. CDR3 length: 16 amino acids. The germline CDR1 and CDR2 sequences are MNHEY and SVGEGT. The V and J ends lost 5 bases and 7 bases, in that order; junction bases with no gene match: 9. The CDR3 spells CASSRPSGRANNEQFF. CDR3 sequence (DNA): TGTGCCAGCAGTAGGCCTAGCGGGAGGGCGAATAATGAGCAGTTCTTC.

The chain couples TRBV4-2 to TRBJ2-7; no reliable D call. Trimming removed 0 bases at V and 3 bases at J, with 12 bases between. Germline CDR1 and CDR2: LGHNA and YNFKEQ. This CDR3 is 15 amino acids long. CDR3 nucleotide sequence: TGTGCCAGCAGCCAAGAGGTTCGTCTGATCTACGAGCAGTACTTC. The encoded protein is CASSQEVRLIYEQYF.

This clonotype came up a few times. The chain uses TRBV6-1 and TRBJ2-3; TRBD1 agrees at 8 bases. V was pared by 5 bases and J by 1 base, with 14 bases of the junction left unmatched. From germline, CDR1 is MNHNS and CDR2 SASEGT. The length of the CDR3 is 18 residues. The CDR3 nucleotides are TGTGCCAGCAGTCAATCCCGGACAGGGATTGTCGGCACAGATACGCAGTATTTT. The encoded protein is CASSQSRTGIVGTDTQYF.

This rearrangement joins TRBV5-1 to TRBJ2-1, with D perhaps TRBD1 (5 bases). Between the trimmed V and J ends, which lost 0 bases and 7 bases, there was a span of 11 bases. Germline V lookup: CDR1 SGHRS, CDR2 YFSETQ. The length of the CDR3 is 14 residues. For the CDR3, the DNA is TGCGCCAGCAGCTTGGGTGGGGCGCTGAATGAGCAGTTCTTC. The encoded protein is CASSLGGALNEQFF.

This clonotype was recorded many times. CDR3 residues: CASSLGQGRGYTF. In nucleotides, the CDR3 is TGTGCCAGCAGCCTAGGACAGGGACGTGGCTACACCTTC. The chain joins TRBV7-3 to TRBJ1-2, with TRBD1 matching over 8 bases. Looked up from germline, CDR1 is SGHTA and CDR2 is FQGTGA. The V gene end was trimmed by 5 bases and the J gene end by 7 bases; junction bases not matched to a gene: 6. CDR3 length: 13 residues.

This clonotype was picked up a small number of times. This chain uses TRBV5-7 with TRBJ2-1, with 9 bases identical to TRBD2. TRBV5-7 is an open reading frame, and its role is uncertain. V trimming: 1 base; J trimming: 9 bases; junction bases outside the gene matches: 11. CDR3 size: 16 residues. The CDR3 protein is CASSLFAGTSLTEQFF. CDR3 DNA: TGTGCCAGCAGCTTGTTCGCCGGGACTAGCTTAACTGAGCAGTTCTTC.

This clonotype was seen more than once but under ten times. The chain has TRBV5-6 and TRBJ2-5, with 12 positions matching TRBD2. The CDR3 loop spans 19 amino acids. From germline, CDR1 is SGHDT and CDR2 YYEEEE. V was clipped by 1 base and J by 2 bases; unmatched bases: 12. CDR3 protein: CASSLRTSGNLIFQETQYF. In DNA, the CDR3 is TGTGCCAGCAGCTTGAGGACTAGCGGGAACTTAATTTTTCAAGAGACCCAGTACTTC.

In its sample, this clonotype was seen a few times. The chain employs TRBV15 and TRBJ1-2; D is uncertain. This CDR3 region has 15 residues. CDR1 is LNHNV, CDR2 YYDKDF, per germline (reference sequence). V was cut by 0 bases and J by 8 bases, with 16 bases left in between. The CDR3 region is CATSRDLEGRGGYTF. The CDR3 DNA reads as TGTGCCACCAGCAGAGATCTGGAGGGAAGAGGGGGCTACACCTTC.

The V and J genes are TRBV19 and TRBJ2-7; D call uncertain. V was pared by 0 bases and J by 5 bases, with 11 bases between. This CDR3 is 14 amino acids long. The germline V gene has CDR1 LNHDA and CDR2 SQIVND (reference sequence). CDR3: CASSIDFTRDEQYF. The CDR3 DNA reads as TGTGCCAGTAGTATAGATTTTACCCGGGACGAGCAGTACTTC.

The gene calls are TRBV20-1 and TRBJ2-1; D may be TRBD1 or TRBD2 (6 bases each). This CDR3 spans 16 amino acids. The V gene's germline CDR1 is DFQATT and CDR2 SNEGSKA (reference sequence). V was shortened by 1 base and J by 0 bases, with 13 bases between the two germline ends. The CDR3 region has the DNA TGCAGTGCTAGAGCGATAAGGGGGGCCTCCTACAATGAGCAGTTCTTC. Its protein product is CSARAIRGASYNEQFF.

Many counts were recorded for this clonotype. The rearrangement links TRBV10-3 to TRBJ1-2; D is ambiguous. V gave up 3 bases and J gave up 3 bases, with 17 bases separating them. This CDR3 is built from 16 residues. CDR1 ENHRY and CDR2 SYGVKD come from the germline V gene. CDR3: CAISDSLGTAHYGYTF. CDR3 bases: TGTGCCATCAGTGATAGTCTAGGAACAGCGCACTATGGCTACACCTTC.

This clonotype was detected ten times or more. The chain has TRBV2 and TRBJ1-5; D unresolved. Germline V gives CDR1 SNHLY, CDR2 FYNNEI. The ends were cut back, 3 bases at V and 9 bases at J, with 9 bases in the middle. This CDR3 contains 12 residues. The CDR3 sequence: CASSEEVAPQHF. The CDR3 coding sequence is TGTGCCAGCAGTGAGGAGGTTGCGCCCCAGCATTTT.

This rearrangement joins TRBV6-5 to TRBJ1-4, with a weak D call TRBD1 (5 bases). The CDR3 runs 16 residues. V was pared by 3 bases and J by 0 bases, with 11 bases between. From germline, CDR1 is MNHEY and CDR2 SVGAGI. As DNA, the CDR3 is TGTGCCAGCAGTTATAGGGGCTTTGCAACTAATGAAAAACTGTTTTTT. As protein: CASSYRGFATNEKLFF.

The chain employs TRBV7-2 and TRBJ1-5, with 7 bases identical to TRBD1. Trimming at V came to 5 bases and at J to 4 bases, leaving 11 bases not matched to a gene. From germline, CDR1 is SGHTA and CDR2 FQGNSA. This CDR3 is built from 16 residues. DNA of the CDR3: TGTGCCAGCAGCCCTTACCGACAGGGTACGAATCAGCCCCAGCATTTT. It codes for CASSPYRQGTNQPQHF.